This T cell receptor beta chain was retrieved from a study of blood T cell repertoires in COVID-19. Looking at the study overall: The samples span acute and convalescent COVID-19 from the United States, Italy and Spain.

This clone was seen a few times. Sequenced by immunoSEQ multiplex PCR; TCRdb stores in-frame clones only, minus some. This table holds 200,000 to 250,000 clones, 70% to 85% found once. CDR3 size: 14 residues. Trimming shortened V by 5 bases and J by 7 bases, and 12 bases separated the two germline ends. CDR1 SNHLY and CDR2 FYNNEI come from the germline V gene. The rearrangement links TRBV2 to TRBJ1-6, with a weak D call TRBD1 (5 bases). The source material was PBMCs or T cells enriched from blood (not recorded which). This receptor was taken from a woman aged 60 to 75 who had recovered from COVID-19. CDR3 sequence (DNA): TGTGCCAGCAGTCCCAGGGTGGGCAATTCACCCCTCCACTTT. This translates into CASSPRVGNSPLHF.